One sample yielded the 23 T cell receptor beta chains listed below, sequenced in a study of T-cell memory formation after mild COVID-19. TCRdb called the 5' RACE reads again in MiXCR, with one record for every CDR3 protein. The data contain around 200,000 distinct CDR3 sequences, over 20% of them singletons. The specimen sequenced was PBMCs or a T cell subset sorted from them (not recorded which). All receptors derive from an adult woman who had mild COVID-19 (a few samples of this study predate the infection). Cell type and time point are not known.

This clonotype was counted a single time. This chain links TRBV12-3 or TRBV12-4 with TRBJ2-3; possible D gene TRBD2, 6 bases. V dropped 3 bases and J dropped 3 bases, with 13 bases sitting between them. This CDR3 is 15 amino acids long. In nucleotides, the CDR3 is TGTGCCAGCAGTTTCCCGGGGGACTTGACAGATACGCAGTATTTT. Translating it yields CASSFPGDLTDTQYF.

This clonotype has a handful of counts. This chain uses TRBV7-9 with TRBJ1-2; D uncertain. The CDR3 contains 13 residues. Germline values: CDR1 SEHNR, CDR2 FQNEAQ (reference sequence). V was cut by 1 base and J by 8 bases, with 11 bases left in between. The CDR3: CASSLDDLRGYTF. CDR3 sequence (DNA): TGTGCCAGCAGCTTAGATGACCTTAGGGGCTACACCTTC. Full variable domain (remainder filled in from reference TRBV7-9 and TRBJ1-2): DTGVSQNPRHKITKRGQNVTFRCDPISEHNRLYWYRQTLGQGPEFLTYFQNEAQLEKSRLLSDRFSAERPKGSFSTLEIQRTEQGDSAMYLCASSLDDLRGYTFGSGTRLTVV.

This clonotype was found a few times. The chain recombines TRBV7-9 with TRBJ2-7; 8 bases line up with TRBD1. V lost 2 bases and J lost 3; bases outside the gene matches: 9. The germline V gene has CDR1 SEHNR and CDR2 FQNEAQ (reference sequence). This CDR3 spans 16 amino acids. CDR3: CASSLTRGQEGYEQYF. As DNA, the CDR3 is TGTGCCAGCAGCTTAACTCGGGGACAGGAGGGCTACGAGCAGTACTTC.

The gene calls are TRBV12-3 or TRBV12-4 and TRBJ2-1; TRBD2 matches 15 bases. The V and J ends lost 6 bases and 4 bases, in that order; junction bases with no gene match: 13. The CDR3 spans 19 residues. The CDR3 DNA reads TGTGCCAGCAGGTCCGGACTAGCGGGGGGGCTGGACCTATACAATGAGCAGTTCTTC. Its protein is CASRSGLAGGLDLYNEQFF.

The sample holds a few counts of this clonotype. This sequence joins TRBV19 and TRBJ2-2; D is uncertain. This CDR3 is 12 amino acids long. V lost 8 bases, J lost 0 bases, and 4 bases lay in between. Germline-derived CDR1 and CDR2 are LNHDA and SQIVND (reference sequence). This CDR3 is CASLTNTGELFF. CDR3 nucleotides: TGTGCCAGTTTGACGAACACCGGGGAGCTGTTTTTT.

This clonotype has a handful of counts. The V and J genes are TRBV6-2 or TRBV6-3 and TRBJ2-1; D not resolved. Between the trimmed V and J ends, which lost 3 bases and 8 bases, there was a span of 14 bases. The germline V gene has CDR1 MNHEY and CDR2 SVGEGT. The CDR3 has 14 amino acids. In DNA form, the CDR3 reads TGTGCCAGCAGTTATAACGAGGCCCGCGATGAGCAGTTCTTC. Its protein is CASSYNEARDEQFF.

CDR3 amino acids: CSVEQDPQETQYF. CDR3 bases: TGCAGCGTTGAGCAGGACCCGCAAGAGACCCAGTACTTC. The chain has TRBV29-1 and TRBJ2-5; D remains ambiguous. The CDR3 has 13 amino acids. In germline, CDR1 is SQVTM, CDR2 ANQGSEA. Trimming cost V 3 bases and J 2 bases, with 10 bases left between them. Using reference TRBV29-1 and TRBJ2-5 for the parts outside the CDR3, the full variable domain is SAVISQKPSRDICQRGTSLTIQCQVDSQVTMMFWYRQQPGQSLTLIATANQGSEATYESGFVIDKFPISRPNLTFSTLTVSNMSPEDSSIYLCSVEQDPQETQYFGPGTRLLVL.

This clonotype showed up just a few times. The rearrangement links TRBV7-6 to TRBJ1-2; D possibly corresponds to TRBD1 (6 bases). The germline V and J ends were trimmed by 5 bases and 3 bases, with 16 bases remaining between them. The CDR3 covers 15 residues. Germline lookup yields CDR1 SGHVS and CDR2 FNYEAQ. CDR3 sequence reads: CASSPAIGGYYGYTF. The CDR3 region has the DNA TGTGCCAGCAGCCCCGCAATTGGGGGCTACTATGGCTACACCTTC.

This rearrangement joins TRBV15 to TRBJ2-1, with D perhaps TRBD1 (7 bases). The CDR3 is 14 residues long. V was clipped by 3 bases and J by 3 bases, with 9 bases between them. Germline lookup yields CDR1 LNHNV and CDR2 YYDKDF (reference sequence). The CDR3 region has the DNA TGTGCCACCAGCAGTCAGGGGGGCTACAATGAGCAGTTCTTC. It translates to CATSSQGGYNEQFF.

This clonotype has just a few counts. The J gene is TRBJ2-2, the V gene TRBV4-3; D assignment may be TRBD1 or TRBD2 (7 bases each). Germline CDR1 is LGHNA and CDR2 is YSLEER. Trimming shortened V by 0 bases and J by 1 base, and 21 bases separated the two germline ends. The CDR3 sequence is 20 residues long. The CDR3 spells CASSQDVLGGTAVNTGELFF. CDR3 nucleotide sequence: TGCGCCAGCAGCCAAGATGTTCTCGGGGGGACAGCAGTGAACACCGGGGAGCTGTTTTTT.

The gene calls are TRBV7-9 and TRBJ1-1; D remains unclear. The V gene lost 5 bases and the J gene lost 7 bases, with 14 bases spanning the gap. This CDR3 spans 13 amino acids. Looked up from germline, CDR1 is SEHNR and CDR2 is FQNEAQ (reference sequence). As DNA, the CDR3 is TGTGCCAGCAGCCCCCTGGTGGCTTTTGAAGCTTTCTTT. Translation gives CASSPLVAFEAFF.

The V call is TRBV6-5, the J call TRBJ2-5, with 7 bases that match TRBD1. The V gene end was trimmed by 2 bases and the J gene end by 5 bases; junction bases not matched to a gene: 8. Looked up from germline, CDR1 is MNHEY and CDR2 is SVGAGI. The CDR3 spans 15 residues. CDR3 DNA: TGTGCCAGCAGTTACGAGGGGGCGATCGGGGAGACCCAGTACTTC. Protein product: CASSYEGAIGETQYF.

In this sample, this clonotype turned up a few times. V and J are TRBV12-3 or TRBV12-4 and TRBJ2-7; D remains ambiguous. The V end lost 6 bases, the J end lost 3 bases, and 21 bases lay between the germline ends. There are 16 residues in the CDR3. CDR3 DNA sequence: TGTGCCAGCAGCCGGCTGGAGCTCCATAGTGGCTACGAGCAGTACTTC. It yields the protein CASSRLELHSGYEQYF.

This clonotype was observed a few times. This chain uses TRBV4-1 with TRBJ2-7; 8 nucleotides align to TRBD1. Unmatched junction bases numbered 3, after V lost 3 bases and J lost 2 bases. In germline, CDR1 is MGHRA, CDR2 YSYEKL. This CDR3 has 14 amino acids. The CDR3 nucleotides read TGCGCCAGCAGCCAGAACAGGGGGACCTACGAGCAGTACTTC. It encodes CASSQNRGTYEQYF.

The chain is built from TRBV7-9 and TRBJ2-7; possible D gene TRBD2, 5 bases. In germline, CDR1 is SEHNR, CDR2 FQNEAQ (reference sequence). The CDR3 sequence is 11 residues long. The CDR3 nucleotides read TGTTTCATCGAGTTGGGAGACGAGCAGTACTTC. Translation: CFIELGDEQYF.

This clonotype has only one observation. The rearrangement uses TRBV20-1 and TRBJ1-1; D possibly corresponds to TRBD1 (6 bases). This CDR3 has 17 amino acids. With 1 base removed from V and 0 bases from J, the gap between germline ends came to 18 bases. The V gene's germline CDR1 is DFQATT and CDR2 SNEGSKA (reference sequence). The CDR3 sequence: CSARGMGAGTMNTEAFF. The CDR3 DNA is TGCAGTGCTAGAGGGATGGGGGCGGGGACAATGAACACTGAAGCTTTCTTT.

This chain links TRBV20-1 with TRBJ2-1; TRBD1 or TRBD2 may be the D gene (5 bases each). CDR1 DFQATT and CDR2 SNEGSKA come from the germline V gene (reference sequence). V lost 4 bases, J lost 4 bases, and 11 bases lay in between. The CDR3 length is 13 residues. The CDR3 reads CSAMDTGYNEQFF. Written as DNA, the CDR3 is TGCAGTGCTATGGACACGGGGTACAATGAGCAGTTCTTC.

This clonotype was seen only a few times. The chain employs TRBV5-5 and TRBJ2-7; D is possibly TRBD2 (6 bases). V lost 3 bases and J 2 bases, leaving 12 bases between the germline ends. Germline V gene lookup returns CDR1 SGHKS and CDR2 YYEKEE (reference sequence). CDR3 size: 14 residues. CDR3 protein: CASSYIAAPYEQYF. As DNA, the CDR3 is TGTGCCAGCAGCTATATAGCGGCCCCCTACGAGCAGTACTTC.

The chain has TRBV18 and TRBJ2-3, with D unresolved. V was trimmed by 3 bases and J by 4 bases, leaving 14 bases between them. This CDR3 is built from 15 residues. Germline loops: CDR1 KGHSH, CDR2 LQKENI. CDR3 coding DNA: TGTGCCAGCTCACCTCTAGGACCGCCGCCAGATACGCAGTATTTT. Protein: CASSPLGPPPDTQYF. Full variable domain (rest looked up from reference TRBV18 and TRBJ2-3): NAGVMQNPRHLVRRRGQEARLRCSPMKGHSHVYWYRQLPEEGLKFMVYLQKENIIDESGMPKERFSAEFPKEGPSILRIQQVVRGDSAAYFCASSPLGPPPDTQYFGPGTRLTVL.

In its sample, this clonotype was seen a few times. The chain links TRBV6-5 to TRBJ1-5; D remains ambiguous. The V and J ends lost 0 bases and 3 bases respectively, with 9 bases between them. The CDR3 has 15 amino acids. The germline V gene has CDR1 MNHEY and CDR2 SVGAGI. For the CDR3, the DNA is TGTGCCAGCAGTTACTCCCCCGGGGACAATCAGCCCCAGCATTTT. The encoded protein is CASSYSPGDNQPQHF.

The chain carries TRBV5-6 and TRBJ2-7; D may be TRBD1 (6 bases). Germline V gene sequence: CDR1 SGHDT, CDR2 YYEEEE. Trimming left V 0 bases short and J 4 bases short, with 14 bases between. This CDR3 has 15 amino acids. The CDR3 DNA reads TGTGCCAGCAGCTTGGGGCGGCAGGGGAGATACGAGCAGTACTTC. The encoded protein is CASSLGRQGRYEQYF.

The chain carries TRBV12-3 or TRBV12-4 and TRBJ2-1; possibly TRBD2 for D (5 bases). This CDR3 comprises 15 residues. The V and J ends lost 3 bases and 2 bases respectively, with 11 bases between them. The DNA for the CDR3 is TGTGCCAGCAGTTTGGAGGCTCCTCCCTACAATGAGCAGTTCTTC. Amino acid sequence: CASSLEAPPYNEQFF.

This clonotype occurred a few times. V gene TRBV11-2 combines with J gene TRBJ2-5; D uncertain. CDR1 is SGHAT and CDR2 is FQNNGV in the germline V gene. CDR3 length: 12 amino acids. The V gene lost 5 bases and the J gene lost 3 bases, with 7 bases spanning the gap. The CDR3 nucleotides read TGTGCCAGCAGCGGCGGAGAAGAGACCCAGTACTTC. Translated, it gives CASSGGEETQYF. Combining the CDR3 with reference TRBV11-2 and TRBJ2-5 gives the whole variable domain EAGVAQSPRYKIIEKRQSVAFWCNPISGHATLYWYQQILGQGPKLLIQFQNNGVVDDSQLPKDRFSAERLKGVDSTLKIQPAKLEDSAVYLCASSGGEETQYFGPGTRLLVL.